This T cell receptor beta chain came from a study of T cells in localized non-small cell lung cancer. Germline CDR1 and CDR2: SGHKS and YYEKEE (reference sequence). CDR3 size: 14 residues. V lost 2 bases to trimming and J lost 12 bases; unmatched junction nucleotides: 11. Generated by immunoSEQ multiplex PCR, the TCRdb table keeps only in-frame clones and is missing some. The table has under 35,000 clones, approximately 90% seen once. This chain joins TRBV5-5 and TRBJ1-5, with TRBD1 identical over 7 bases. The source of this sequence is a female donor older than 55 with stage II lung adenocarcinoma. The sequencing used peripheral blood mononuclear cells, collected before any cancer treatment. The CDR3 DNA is TGTGCCAGCAGCTTAGGCAGGGGGGCTCCAGTCCAGCATTTT. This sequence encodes CASSLGRGAPVQHF.